A single sample is the source of the 14 T cell receptor beta chains below, sequenced in a study of blood T cell repertoires in COVID-19. The method was immunoSEQ multiplex PCR; TCRdb's version includes in-frame clones alone and lacks a portion of them. The sample shows about 310,000 clones, more than 75% of them seen only once. The specimen was peripheral blood. The source is a man aged 45-60 years with active or convalescent COVID-19.

This chain connects TRBV11-3 to TRBJ1-3; TRBD1 might be the D (5 bases). V gave up 4 bases and J gave up 0 bases, with 10 bases separating them. CDR1 and CDR2 from the germline V gene are SGHNT and YENEEA. CDR3 length: 15 amino acids. The CDR3 sequence: CASSSGYGSGNTIYF. DNA for the CDR3: TGTGCCAGCAGCTCAGGGTATGGCTCTGGAAACACCATATATTTT.

For the CDR3, the DNA is TGCAGCGTACCCACGGGGACAGGGGGGAGCACAGATACGCAGTATTTT. This sequence encodes CSVPTGTGGSTDTQYF. The chain uses TRBV29-1 and TRBJ2-3, with TRBD1 matching over 11 bases. The CDR3 extends over 16 amino acids. J gave up 0 bases and V 6 bases, and 8 bases lay outside the gene matches. Germline V gene data show CDR1 as SQVTM and CDR2 as ANQGSEA.

The chain couples TRBV30 to TRBJ1-5; TRBD1 matches at 10 bases. With 0 bases clipped from V and 0 bases from J, the junction kept 8 bases outside the gene matches. CDR3 size: 18 residues. CDR1 and CDR2 from the germline V gene are GTSNPN and SVGIG (reference sequence). In DNA, the CDR3 is TGTGCCTGGAGTGTACGACAGGGGGCTCTCTATAGCAATCAGCCCCAGCATTTT. This translates into CAWSVRQGALYSNQPQHF. Drawing the rest from reference TRBV30 and TRBJ1-5, the complete variable domain is SQTIHQWPATLVQPVGSPLSLECTVEGTSNPNLYWYRQAAGRGLQLLFYSVGIGQISSEVPQNLSASRPQDRQFILSSKKLLLSDSGFYLCAWSVRQGALYSNQPQHFGDGTRLSIL.

The count of this clone is one. The chain employs TRBV5-4 and TRBJ1-1; D not resolved. Germline CDR1 reads SGHNT; CDR2 reads YYREEE (reference sequence). This CDR3 spans 13 amino acids. V lost 0 bases and J lost 7, with 10 bases in between. The chain's CDR3 is CASSLGGKVEAFF. The CDR3, as DNA: TGTGCCAGCAGCTTGGGCGGGAAGGTTGAAGCTTTCTTT.

This rearrangement joins TRBV2 to TRBJ1-2; possible D gene TRBD1, 5 bases. Trimming removed 5 bases from V and 3 bases from J, with 13 bases in between. Germline CDR1 reads SNHLY; CDR2 reads FYNNEI. The CDR3 spans 14 residues. CDR3 loop: CASSLDRTYYGYTF. Here the CDR3 DNA reads TGTGCCAGCAGTTTAGACAGAACCTACTATGGCTACACCTTC.

The rearrangement uses TRBV28 and TRBJ1-1; D is possibly TRBD1 (5 bases). The CDR3 loop spans 11 amino acids. The V gene's germline CDR1 is MDHEN and CDR2 SYDVKM. V lost 6 bases to trimming and J lost 6 bases, with 8 bases between them. This CDR3 is CASRTGPEAFF. In DNA form, the CDR3 reads TGTGCCAGCAGAACAGGTCCTGAAGCTTTCTTT.

This chain links TRBV5-6 with TRBJ2-7; weak D call: TRBD1 (6 bases). The V end lost 2 bases, the J end lost 7 bases, and 16 bases lay between the germline ends. Per the germline V gene, CDR1 is SGHDT and CDR2 is YYEEEE. The CDR3 runs 14 residues. The CDR3, as DNA: TGTGCCAGCAGCTTACTTACAGGGACGAGGGAGCAGTACTTC. Residues: CASSLLTGTREQYF.

The chain links TRBV6-5 to TRBJ1-2; 8 nucleotides agree with TRBD1. The CDR3 consists of 15 residues. Looked up from germline, CDR1 is MNHEY and CDR2 is SVGAGI. V was pared by 7 bases and J by 4 bases, with 11 bases of the junction left unmatched. The CDR3 nucleotides are TGTGCCAGCAATTCCGTCCGAGACAGGGGCTATGGCTACACCTTC. Its translation: CASNSVRDRGYGYTF.

The rearrangement links TRBV10-3 to TRBJ2-3; possible D gene TRBD2, 6 bases. V was clipped by 8 bases and J by 0 bases, with 9 bases between them. This CDR3 has 13 amino acids. In germline, CDR1 is ENHRY, CDR2 SYGVKD. The CDR3 reads CAIQGGSTDTQYF. For the CDR3, the DNA is TGTGCCATCCAGGGAGGAAGCACAGATACGCAGTATTTT.

In this sample, this clone turned up once. The chain recombines TRBV18 with TRBJ1-2; D remains unclear. CDR3 length: 13 amino acids. The germline V gene has CDR1 KGHSH and CDR2 LQKENI. The V end was cut by 0 bases, the J end by 6 bases, with 8 bases between. CDR3 coding DNA: TGTGCCAGCTCACCACCGTCCGGGGATGGCTACACCTTC. Translation gives CASSPPSGDGYTF.

This chain uses TRBV2 with TRBJ1-6; 7 bases align to TRBD1. Germline assignment: CDR1 SNHLY and CDR2 FYNNEI. The CDR3 totals 15 residues. V trimming: 7 bases; J trimming: 0 bases; junction bases outside the gene matches: 3. Here the CDR3 DNA reads TGTGCCAGCAAGACAGGGAGCTCCTATAATTCACCCCTCCACTTT. Its protein product is CASKTGSSYNSPLHF.

This chain joins TRBV7-9 and TRBJ2-1; TRBD1 matches 7 bases. Losses at the gene ends were 5 bases for V and 0 bases for J; bases not matched to a gene: 4. Germline V gene data show CDR1 as SEHNR and CDR2 as FQNEAQ (reference sequence). The CDR3 sequence is 15 residues long. This chain's CDR3 is CASSDNRGSYNEQFF. The DNA of the CDR3 is TGTGCCAGCAGCGACAACAGGGGCTCCTACAATGAGCAGTTCTTC.

This chain links TRBV9 with TRBJ2-5; TRBD1 agrees at 7 bases. The CDR3 is made up of 16 amino acids. CDR1 is SGDLS, CDR2 YYNGEE, per germline. Germline trimming cut 0 bases from V and 4 bases from J; bases unmatched to any gene: 9. The CDR3 bases are TGTGCCAGCAGCGTAGGAGGGGGCGTATTCCTAGAGACCCAGTACTTC. Translation gives CASSVGGGVFLETQYF. Complete variable domain (other parts from reference TRBV9 and TRBJ2-5): DSGVTQTPKHLITATGQRVTLRCSPRSGDLSVYWYQQSLDQGLQFLIQYYNGEERAKGNILERFSAQQFPDLHSELNLSSLELGDSALYFCASSVGGGVFLETQYFGPGTRLLVL.

J is TRBJ2-2 and V is TRBV28; TRBD2 matches 9 bases. CDR1 is MDHEN and CDR2 is SYDVKM in the germline V gene. The CDR3 consists of 15 residues. V lost 6 bases, J lost 6 bases, and 8 bases stayed unmatched. DNA of the CDR3: TGTGCCAGCAGCCGTGCGGGAGGGAAATCCGGGGAGCTGTTTTTT. This translates into CASSRAGGKSGELFF.